The text below deals with one T cell receptor (beta chain). Its ends do not fully match the called genes, so a read error is possible. The approximately 17-34 mg bulk tissue piece was not sorted before simultaneous RNA and DNA extraction. The data derive from a study of tumor-infiltrating lymphocytes in primary liver carcinoma. This CDR3 contains 13 residues. Germline-derived CDR1 and CDR2 are GTSNPN and SVGIG (reference sequence). Reverse transcription of about 500 ng total RNA with a constant-region primer produced TCR beta cDNA. TCR beta libraries came from three nested multiplex PCR rounds using slightly modified ARM-PCR. Each of the first two PCR rounds ran approximately 9 cycles with TRBV1-TRBV30 forward and C-beta reverse primers. Using its own MiXCR run on the multiplex PCR reads, TCRdb lists one record per CDR3 protein. The sample yields 55,000 to 70,000 distinct CDR3 sequences, less than 75% seen once.

The specimen was liver tumor tissue from sampling region 2. Indicated subset: tumor region T2, inferior pole. The source of this sequence is a man in his forties or fifties with primary liver carcinoma and hepatitis B virus infection. The rearrangement uses TRBV30 and TRBJ2-3; D perhaps matches TRBD1 (6 bases). This CDR3 is CAWSKGVTDTQFF. CDR3 DNA sequence: TGTGCCTGGAGTAAGGGGGTGACAGATACGCAGTTTTTT.